The clone carrying this T cell receptor beta chain has only a few counts. The target antigen is unknown. This entry belongs to a study of regulatory and conventional T cells in RAG deficiency. The study, taken as a whole, reports: Compared with controls, unique Treg TCR beta sequences dropped roughly 96-fold in Omenn syndrome and CID/AS. In Omenn syndrome, sorted "Tregs" may be peripherally activated cells. Patient subsets had shorter CDR3s; Omenn Treg-Tconv overlap exceeded 90%. RAG-deficient patients showed markedly lower Shannon entropy and higher Simpson indices than control T-cell subsets.

Blood CD4+ CD25-high CD127-low regulatory T cells supplied the genomic DNA template. Using immunoSEQ multiplex PCR, the repertoire was profiled, and TCRdb retains in-frame clones only, with some absent. The sample lists 15,000 to 20,000 clones; about 91% were seen once. The CDR3 length is 12 residues. Germline CDR1 SQVTM, CDR2 ANQGSEA. V lost 2 bases, J lost 6 bases, and 11 bases lay in between. These data were likewise used in another study, on regulatory T cells. That study adds: Amplification used 52 TRBV primers and 13 TRBJ primers.

Input material: Tregs sorted from blood. The chain has TRBV29-1 and TRBJ2-7; tentatively, D is TRBD2 (5 bases). This TCR derives from a human donor in good health. CDR3 coding DNA: TGCAGCGTTGAATTGGCCGGGGTCGAGCAGTACTTC. Translation gives CSVELAGVEQYF.